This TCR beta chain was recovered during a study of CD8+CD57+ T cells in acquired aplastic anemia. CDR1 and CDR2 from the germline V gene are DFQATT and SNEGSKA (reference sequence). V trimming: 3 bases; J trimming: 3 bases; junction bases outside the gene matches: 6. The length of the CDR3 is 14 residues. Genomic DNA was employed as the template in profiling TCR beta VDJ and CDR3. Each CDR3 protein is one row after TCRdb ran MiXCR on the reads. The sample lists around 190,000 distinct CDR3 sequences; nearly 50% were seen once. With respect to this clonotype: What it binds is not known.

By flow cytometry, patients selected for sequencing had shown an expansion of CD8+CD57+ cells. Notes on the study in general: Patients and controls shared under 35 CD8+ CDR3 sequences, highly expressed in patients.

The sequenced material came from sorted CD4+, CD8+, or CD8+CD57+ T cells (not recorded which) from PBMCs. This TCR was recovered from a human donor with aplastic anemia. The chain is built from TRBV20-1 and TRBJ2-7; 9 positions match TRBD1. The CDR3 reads CSASGDRARYEQYF. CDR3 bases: TGCAGTGCTAGCGGGGACAGGGCCCGCTACGAGCAGTACTTC.